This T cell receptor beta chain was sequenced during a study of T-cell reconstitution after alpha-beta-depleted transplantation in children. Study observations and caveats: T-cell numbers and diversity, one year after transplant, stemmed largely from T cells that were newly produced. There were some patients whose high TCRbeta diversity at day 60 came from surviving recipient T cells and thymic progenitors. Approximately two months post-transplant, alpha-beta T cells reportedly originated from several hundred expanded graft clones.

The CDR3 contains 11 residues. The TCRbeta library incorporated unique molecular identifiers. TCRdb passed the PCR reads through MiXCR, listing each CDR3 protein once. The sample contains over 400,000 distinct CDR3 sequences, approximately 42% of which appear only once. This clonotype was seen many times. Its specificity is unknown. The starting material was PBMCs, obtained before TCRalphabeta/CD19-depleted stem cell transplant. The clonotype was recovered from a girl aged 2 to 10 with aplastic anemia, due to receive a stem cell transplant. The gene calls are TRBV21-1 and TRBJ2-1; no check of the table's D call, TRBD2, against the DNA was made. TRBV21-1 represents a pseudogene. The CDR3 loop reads CASSEQAREFF. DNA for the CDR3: TGTGCCAGCAGCGAGCAGGCTAGGGAGTTCTTC.